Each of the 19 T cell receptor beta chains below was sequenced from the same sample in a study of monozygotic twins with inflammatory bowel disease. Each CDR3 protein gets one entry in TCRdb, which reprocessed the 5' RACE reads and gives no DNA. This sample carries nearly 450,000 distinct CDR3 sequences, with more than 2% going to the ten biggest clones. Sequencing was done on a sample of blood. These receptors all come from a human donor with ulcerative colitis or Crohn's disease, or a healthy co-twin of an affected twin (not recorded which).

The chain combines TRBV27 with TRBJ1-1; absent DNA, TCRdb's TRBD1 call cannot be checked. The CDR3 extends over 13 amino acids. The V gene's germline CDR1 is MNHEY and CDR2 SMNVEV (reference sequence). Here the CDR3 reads CASSPGQGLEAFF.

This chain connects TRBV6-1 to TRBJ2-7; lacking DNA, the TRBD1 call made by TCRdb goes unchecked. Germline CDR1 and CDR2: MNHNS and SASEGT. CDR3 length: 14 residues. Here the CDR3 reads CATDRDRGSYEQYF.

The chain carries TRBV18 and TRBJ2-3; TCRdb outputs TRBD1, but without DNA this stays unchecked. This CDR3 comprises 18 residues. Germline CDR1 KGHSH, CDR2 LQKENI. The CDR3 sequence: CASSPATGAFLGTDTQYF.

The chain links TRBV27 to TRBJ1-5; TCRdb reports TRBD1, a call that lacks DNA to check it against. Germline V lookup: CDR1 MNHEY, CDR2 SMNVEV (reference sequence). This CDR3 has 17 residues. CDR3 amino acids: CASSPSDGRGRNQPQHF.

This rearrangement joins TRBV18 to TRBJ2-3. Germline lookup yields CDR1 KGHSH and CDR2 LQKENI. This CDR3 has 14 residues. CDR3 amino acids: CASSPLTDTDTQYF.

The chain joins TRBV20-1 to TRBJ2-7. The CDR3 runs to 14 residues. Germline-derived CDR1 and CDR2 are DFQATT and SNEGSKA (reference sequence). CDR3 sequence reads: CSARDPRESSEQYF.

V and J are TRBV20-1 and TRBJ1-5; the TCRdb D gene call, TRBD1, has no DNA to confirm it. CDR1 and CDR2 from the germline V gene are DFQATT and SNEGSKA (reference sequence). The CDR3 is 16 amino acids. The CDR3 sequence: CSARVRRGVGNQPQHF.

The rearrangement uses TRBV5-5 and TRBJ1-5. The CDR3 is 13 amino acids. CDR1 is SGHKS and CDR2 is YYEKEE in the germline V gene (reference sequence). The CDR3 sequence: CASSLGVEEPQHF. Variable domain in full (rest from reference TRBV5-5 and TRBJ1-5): DAGVTQSPTHLIKTRGQQVTLRCSPISGHKSVSWYQQVLGQGPQFIFQYYEKEERGRGNFPDRFSARQFPNYSSELNVNALLLGDSALYLCASSLGVEEPQHFGDGTRLSIL.

The CDR3 is CASSPQTGRRNTQYF. The chain joins TRBV28 to TRBJ2-3; there is no DNA to check the TCRdb D call of TRBD1. This CDR3 contains 15 residues. Germline CDR1 is MDHEN and CDR2 is SYDVKM.

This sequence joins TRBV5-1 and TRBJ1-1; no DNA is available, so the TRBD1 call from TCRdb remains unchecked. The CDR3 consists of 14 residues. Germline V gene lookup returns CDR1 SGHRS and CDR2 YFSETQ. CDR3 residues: CASSSTGRGTEAFF.

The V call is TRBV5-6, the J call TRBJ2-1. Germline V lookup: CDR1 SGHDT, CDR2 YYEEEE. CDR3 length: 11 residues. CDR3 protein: CASLRMNEQFF.

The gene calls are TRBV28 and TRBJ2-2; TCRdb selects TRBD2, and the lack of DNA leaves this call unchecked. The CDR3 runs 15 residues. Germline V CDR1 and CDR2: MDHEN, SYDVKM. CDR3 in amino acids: CASSTSGRRTGELFF.

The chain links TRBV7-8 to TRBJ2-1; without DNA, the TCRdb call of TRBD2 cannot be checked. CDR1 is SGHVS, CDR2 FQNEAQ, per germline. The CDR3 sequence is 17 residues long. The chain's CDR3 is CASSFPLRTMNVPRQFF.

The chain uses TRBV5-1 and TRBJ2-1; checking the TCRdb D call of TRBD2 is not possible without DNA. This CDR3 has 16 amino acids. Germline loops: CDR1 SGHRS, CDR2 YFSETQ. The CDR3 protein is CASSSPSGSSYNEQFF. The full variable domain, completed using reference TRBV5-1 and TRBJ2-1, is KAGVTQTPRYLIKTRGQQVTLSCSPISGHRSVSWYQQTPGQGLQFLFEYFSETQRNKGNFPGRFSGRQFSNSRSEMNVSTLELGDSALYLCASSSPSGSSYNEQFFGPGTRLTVL.

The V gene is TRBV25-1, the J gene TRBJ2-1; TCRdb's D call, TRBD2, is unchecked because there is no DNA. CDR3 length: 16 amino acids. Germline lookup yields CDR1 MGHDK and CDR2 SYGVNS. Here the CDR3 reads CASSGRWGVADNEQFF.

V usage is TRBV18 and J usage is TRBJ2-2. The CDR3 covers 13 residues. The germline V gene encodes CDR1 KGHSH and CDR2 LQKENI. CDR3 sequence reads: CASSPADTGELFF.

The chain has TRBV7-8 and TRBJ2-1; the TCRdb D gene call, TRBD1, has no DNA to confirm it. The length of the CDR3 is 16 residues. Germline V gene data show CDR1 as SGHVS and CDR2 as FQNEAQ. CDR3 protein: CASSSPGAGPWNEQFF.

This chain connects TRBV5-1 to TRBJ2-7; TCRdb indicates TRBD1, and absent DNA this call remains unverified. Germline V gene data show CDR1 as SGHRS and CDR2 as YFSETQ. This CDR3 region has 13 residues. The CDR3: CASRPGTAYEQYF.

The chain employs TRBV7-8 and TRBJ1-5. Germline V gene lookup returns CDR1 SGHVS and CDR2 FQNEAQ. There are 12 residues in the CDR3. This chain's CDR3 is CASSLPHQPQHF.